Listed below are T cell receptor beta chains from one sample, sequenced in a study of blood T cells in healthy people across ages. TCRdb re-called the 5' RACE reads with MiXCR, one entry per CDR3 protein. This table has some 1.5 million distinct CDR3 sequences, approximately 43% appearing once. Material for sequencing was blood. Receptors originate from a woman younger than 30 in good health. Each CDR3 is given with its conserved first and last residue. The order of the fields is J gene, D gene, V gene, clone size, CDR3 DNA, CDR3 protein. D genes are given only for firm matches. The size entry is marked missing in some rows and otherwise reads once, few, many or a size class.

TRBJ1-2 TRBD1 TRBV20-1 . TGCAGTGCTAGAGATACGTCAGGGGGGTATGGCTACACCTTC CSARDTSGGYGYTF
TRBJ2-5 TRBD2 TRBV12-3/TRBV12-4 . TGTGCCAGCCGGAGAGCGGGAGTAGAGACCCAGTACTTC CASRRAGVETQYF
TRBJ1-6 . TRBV12-3/TRBV12-4 few TGTGCCAGCAGTTTTCGGTCGGCCTATAATTCACCCCTCCACTTT CASSFRSAYNSPLHF
TRBJ1-3 . TRBV20-1 . TGCAGTGCTAGAGCTCAGGGCGAGAACACCATATATTTT CSARAQGENTIYF
TRBJ1-4 . TRBV4-1 . TGCGCCAGCAGCCAAGATCTGGGACTAGAACTGTTTTTT CASSQDLGLELFF
TRBJ2-1 . TRBV7-6 . TGTGCCAGCAGCTCCGTTGGGGGTGCCTACAATGAGCAGTTCTTC CASSSVGGAYNEQFF
TRBJ1-2 . TRBV30 few TGTGCCTGGAATGAAAGAGGGGGCTATGGCTACACCTTC CAWNERGGYGYTF
TRBJ2-7 TRBD1 TRBV5-1 . TGCGCCAGCAGCTTTGCATTCCCGGGACAGTTTACTTACGAGCAGTACTTC CASSFAFPGQFTYEQYF
TRBJ2-5 TRBD1 TRBV4-3 many TGCGCCAGCAGCCACTCCTCCTCTCGGCAGGGGGCACCGTCAGAGACCCAGTACTTC CASSHSSSRQGAPSETQYF
TRBJ2-5 . TRBV4-3 few TGCGCCAGCAGCCAAGGAGTTTCGGGGAGGAAGACCCAGTACTTC CASSQGVSGRKTQYF
TRBJ1-2 . TRBV2 . TGTGCCAGCAGTTTGAGGTTGGTCGGAGCTAACTATGGCTACACCTTC CASSLRLVGANYGYTF
TRBJ1-5 . TRBV20-1 . TGCAGTGCTACCTGGTTGGGGGACAATCAGCTCCAGCATTTT CSATWLGDNQLQHF
TRBJ2-7 . TRBV30 . TGTGCCTGGAGTCGGGGATCCTACGAGCAGTACTTC CAWSRGSYEQYF
TRBJ2-7 TRBD2 TRBV9 few TGTGCCAGCAGCCACGGACTAGCGGGAGAACTCGAGCAGTACTTC CASSHGLAGELEQYF
TRBJ2-2 . TRBV4-1 . TGCGCCAGCAGCCAACCGACAGCCCCCGGGGAGCTGTTTTTT CASSQPTAPGELFF
TRBJ2-2 . TRBV29-1 . TGCAGCGTCGAATTCGGCACCGGGGAGCTGTTTTTT CSVEFGTGELFF
TRBJ2-4 . TRBV4-3 . TGCGCCAGCAGCCAAGGATTTCAACAGGGTCGGTCCATTCAGTACTTC CASSQGFQQGRSIQYF
TRBJ2-7 TRBD2 TRBV6-1 . TGTGCCAGCAACCCCTTAGCGGGAGGTATATCCTACAATGAGCAGTACTTC CASNPLAGGISYNEQYF
TRBJ1-2 TRBD1 TRBV12-3/TRBV12-4 few TGTGCCAGCACCGCCGGGGACAGGGACGATGGCTACACCTTC CASTAGDRDDGYTF
TRBJ1-2 . TRBV9 many TGTGCCAGCAGCGACCGGGGCAACTATGGCTACACCTTC CASSDRGNYGYTF
TRBJ2-7 TRBD1 TRBV18 . TGTGCCAGCTCAAAGGACAGGCACCTCTACGAGCAGTACTTC CASSKDRHLYEQYF
TRBJ2-5 . TRBV7-9 . TGTGCCAGCAGCCTGTACAAAGAGACCCAGTACTTC CASSLYKETQYF
TRBJ2-1 . TRBV11-3 few TGTGCCAGCAGCCCCAGTGGCGGGACAGTATACAATGAGCAGTTCTTC CASSPSGGTVYNEQFF
TRBJ2-3 TRBD2 TRBV29-1 few TGCAGCTTACTGCCCGCGGGGGTTCATACGCAGTATTTT CSLLPAGVHTQYF
TRBJ2-1 TRBD2 TRBV28 . TGTGCCAGCAGTTCACGAGGTAGCGGGCTGTACAATGAGCAGTTCTTC CASSSRGSGLYNEQFF
TRBJ2-1 TRBD2 TRBV6-6 once TGTGCCAGCAGTTACGGGAAGCGGGGGGTAAACAATGAGCAGTTCTTC CASSYGKRGVNNEQFF